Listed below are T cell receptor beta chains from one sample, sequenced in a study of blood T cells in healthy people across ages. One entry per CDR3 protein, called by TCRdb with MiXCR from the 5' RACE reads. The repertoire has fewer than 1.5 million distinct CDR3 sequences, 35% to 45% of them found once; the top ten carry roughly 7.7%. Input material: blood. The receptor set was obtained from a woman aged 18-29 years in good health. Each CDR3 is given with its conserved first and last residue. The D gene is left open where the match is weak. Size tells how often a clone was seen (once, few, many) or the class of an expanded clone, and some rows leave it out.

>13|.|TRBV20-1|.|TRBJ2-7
CSARAVPRYEQYF
TGCAGTGCTAGAGCGGTCCCACGATACGAGCAGTACTTC
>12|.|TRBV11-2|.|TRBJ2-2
CASSPRLGELFF
TGTGCCAGCAGCCCCCGGTTAGGGGAGCTGTTTTTT
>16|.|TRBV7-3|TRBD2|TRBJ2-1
CASSSFTSGGLDEQFF
TGTGCCAGCAGCTCCTTTACTAGCGGGGGGTTAGATGAGCAGTTCTTC
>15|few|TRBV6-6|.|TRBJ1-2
CASRDDTGLTYGYTF
TGTGCCAGCAGGGACGATACAGGGCTGACTTATGGCTACACCTTC
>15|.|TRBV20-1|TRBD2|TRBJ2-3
CSARIAGASNGPQYF
TGCAGTGCTAGGATAGCGGGGGCCTCGAATGGGCCGCAGTATTTT
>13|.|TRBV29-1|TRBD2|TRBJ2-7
CSGRLAGDYEQYF
TGCAGCGGTAGACTAGCGGGGGACTACGAGCAGTACTTC
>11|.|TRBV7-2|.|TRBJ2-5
CASSYHNEQYF
TGTGCCAGCAGCTATCACAATGAGCAGTACTTC
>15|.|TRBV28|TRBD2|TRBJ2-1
CASSSGRVAYNEQFF
TGTGCCAGCTCGAGCGGGAGAGTAGCCTACAATGAGCAGTTCTTC
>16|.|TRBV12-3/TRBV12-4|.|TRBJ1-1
CASSRVGITVNTEAFF
TGTGCCAGCAGTCGCGTAGGGATCACGGTGAACACTGAAGCTTTCTTT
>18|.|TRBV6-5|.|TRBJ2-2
CASSYSLSRTLNTGELFF
TGTGCCAGCAGTTACTCGTTAAGTAGGACTCTTAACACCGGGGAGCTGTTTTTT
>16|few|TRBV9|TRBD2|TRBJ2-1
CASSGTGLAGGGEQFF
TGTGCCAGCAGCGGAACGGGACTAGCGGGAGGCGGGGAGCAGTTCTTC
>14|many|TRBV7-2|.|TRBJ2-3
CASTVDLGPDTQYF
TGTGCCAGCACCGTGGACCTGGGGCCAGATACGCAGTATTTT
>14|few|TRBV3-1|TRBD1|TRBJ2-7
CASSQDRGPYEQYF
TGTGCCAGCAGCCAAGACAGGGGGCCCTACGAGCAGTACTTC
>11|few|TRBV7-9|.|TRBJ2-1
CASSLAAGKFF
TGTGCCAGCAGCTTAGCTGCAGGCAAGTTCTTC
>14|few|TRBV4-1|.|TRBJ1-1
CASSQFGENTEAFF
TGCGCCAGCAGCCAATTTGGGGAAAACACTGAAGCTTTCTTT
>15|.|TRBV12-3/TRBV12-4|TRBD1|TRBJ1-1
CASSDTGAAGTEAFF
TGTGCCAGCAGTGACACAGGGGCGGCGGGGACTGAAGCTTTCTTT
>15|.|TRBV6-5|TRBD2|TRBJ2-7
CASSYGGGRAPEQYF
TGTGCCAGCAGTTACGGTGGAGGGAGGGCCCCCGAGCAGTACTTC
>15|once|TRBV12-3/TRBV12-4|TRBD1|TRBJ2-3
CASNTTDRGGDTQYF
TGTGCCAGCAATACGACGGACAGGGGAGGAGATACGCAGTATTTT
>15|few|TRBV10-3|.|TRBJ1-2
CAISDAGANRAGYTF
TGTGCCATCAGTGACGCCGGGGCGAATAGAGCTGGCTACACCTTC
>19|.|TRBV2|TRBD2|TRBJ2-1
CASRKGGTSVKSSYNEQFF
TGTGCCAGCAGAAAAGGGGGGACTAGCGTTAAGAGCTCCTACAATGAGCAGTTCTTC
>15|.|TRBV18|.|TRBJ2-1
CASSPQAGSENEQFF
TGTGCCAGCTCACCACAGGCGGGATCGGAAAATGAGCAGTTCTTC
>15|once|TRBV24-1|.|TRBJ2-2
CATSPPGANTGELFF
TGTGCCACCAGCCCGCCCGGGGCGAACACCGGGGAGCTGTTTTTT
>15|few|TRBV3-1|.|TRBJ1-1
CASSQGPGGPTEAFF
TGTGCCAGCAGCCAGGGTCCCGGGGGGCCTACTGAAGCTTTCTTT
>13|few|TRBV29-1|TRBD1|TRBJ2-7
CSGRTGSTYEQYF
TGCAGCGGCAGGACAGGGAGCACCTACGAGCAGTACTTC
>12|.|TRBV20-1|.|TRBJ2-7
CSARPGTGEQYF
TGCAGTGCTAGACCCGGGACGGGGGAGCAGTACTTC
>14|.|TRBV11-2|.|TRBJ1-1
CASSRVGMNTEAFF
TGTGCCAGCAGTAGGGTGGGAATGAACACTGAAGCTTTCTTT
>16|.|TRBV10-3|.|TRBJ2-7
CATTGAGGSGSYEQYF
TGTGCCACGACAGGTGCAGGCGGGAGTGGTTCCTACGAGCAGTACTTC
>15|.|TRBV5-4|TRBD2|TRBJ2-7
CASSAASGSGYEQYF
TGTGCCAGCAGCGCGGCCAGCGGGAGTGGTTACGAGCAGTACTTC
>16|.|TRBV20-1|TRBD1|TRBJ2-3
CSARKPTGAITDTQYF
TGCAGTGCTAGAAAACCGACAGGGGCTATCACAGATACGCAGTATTTT
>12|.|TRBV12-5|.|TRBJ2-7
CASGLVEGEQYF
TGTGCTAGTGGTTTGGTAGAGGGCGAGCAGTACTTC
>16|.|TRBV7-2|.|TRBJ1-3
CASSPQPSSSGNTIYF
TGTGCCAGCAGCCCTCAGCCCAGCAGCTCTGGAAACACCATATATTTT
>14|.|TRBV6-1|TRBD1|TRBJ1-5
CASSEMAGGQPQHF
TGTGCCAGCAGTGAAATGGCAGGGGGGCAGCCCCAGCATTTT
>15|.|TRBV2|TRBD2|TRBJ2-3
CASSRREGRVDTQYF
TGTGCCAGCAGTCGTCGGGAGGGCCGTGTGGATACGCAGTATTTT
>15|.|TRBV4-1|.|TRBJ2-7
CASSHRLEGTYEQYF
TGCGCCAGCAGCCACCGACTAGAGGGTACCTACGAGCAGTACTTC
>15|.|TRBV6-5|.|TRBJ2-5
CASRDTGDPQETQYF
TGTGCCAGCAGAGATACGGGGGACCCCCAAGAGACCCAGTACTTC
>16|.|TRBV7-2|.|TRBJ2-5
CASSLMGGGSPETQYF
TGTGCCAGCAGCTTGATGGGCGGCGGTTCGCCAGAGACCCAGTACTTC
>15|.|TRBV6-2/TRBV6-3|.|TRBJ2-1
CASRNLGGEGNEQFF
TGTGCCAGCAGGAACCTCGGGGGAGAGGGCAATGAGCAGTTCTTC
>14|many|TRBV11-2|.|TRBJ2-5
CASSLGWYQETQYF
TGTGCCAGCAGCTTAGGGTGGTACCAAGAGACCCAGTACTTC
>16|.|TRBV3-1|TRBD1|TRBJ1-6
CASRHETGGSGSPLHF
TGTGCCAGCAGACACGAAACAGGGGGGTCGGGATCACCCCTCCACTTT
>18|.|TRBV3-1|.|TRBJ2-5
CASSQDVGTEKYQETQYF
TGTGCCAGCAGCCAAGATGTGGGGACGGAAAAGTACCAAGAGACCCAGTACTTC
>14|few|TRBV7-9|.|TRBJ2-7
CASGISGTQYEQYF
TGTGCCAGCGGCATCAGCGGCACACAATACGAGCAGTACTTC
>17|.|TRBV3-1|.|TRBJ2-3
CASSPLGTQWGSDTQYF
TGTGCCAGCAGCCCCCTCGGGACTCAGTGGGGGTCAGATACGCAGTATTTT
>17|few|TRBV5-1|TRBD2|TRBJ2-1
CASSFLGGQVSYNEQFF
TGCGCCAGCAGCTTCTTGGGAGGGCAGGTCTCCTACAATGAGCAGTTCTTC
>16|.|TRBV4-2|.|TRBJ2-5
CASSQDWGAFQETQYF
TGTGCCAGCAGCCAAGATTGGGGGGCGTTTCAAGAGACCCAGTACTTC
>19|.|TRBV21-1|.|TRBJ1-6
CASSPPYRGSSSYNSPLHF
TGTGCCAGCAGCCCGCCCTATCGGGGGTCAAGCTCCTATAATTCACCCCTCCACTTT
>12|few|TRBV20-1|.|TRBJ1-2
CSGVGKVYGYTF
TGCAGTGGGGTCGGGAAGGTCTATGGCTACACCTTC
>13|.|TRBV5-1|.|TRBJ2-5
CASSFRREETQYF
TGCGCCAGCAGCTTTCGCAGGGAAGAGACCCAGTACTTC
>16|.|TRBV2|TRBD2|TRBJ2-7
CASSGGSGGAYEAQYF
TGTGCCAGCAGTGGGGGTAGCGGGGGGGCTTATGAGGCCCAGTACTTC
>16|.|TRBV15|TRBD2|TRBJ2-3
CATSRRTSGRVDTQYF
TGTGCCACCAGCAGAAGGACTAGCGGGAGAGTGGATACGCAGTATTTT
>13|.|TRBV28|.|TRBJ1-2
CASSLRQGSGYTF
TGTGCCAGCAGTTTACGGCAGGGGAGTGGCTACACCTTC